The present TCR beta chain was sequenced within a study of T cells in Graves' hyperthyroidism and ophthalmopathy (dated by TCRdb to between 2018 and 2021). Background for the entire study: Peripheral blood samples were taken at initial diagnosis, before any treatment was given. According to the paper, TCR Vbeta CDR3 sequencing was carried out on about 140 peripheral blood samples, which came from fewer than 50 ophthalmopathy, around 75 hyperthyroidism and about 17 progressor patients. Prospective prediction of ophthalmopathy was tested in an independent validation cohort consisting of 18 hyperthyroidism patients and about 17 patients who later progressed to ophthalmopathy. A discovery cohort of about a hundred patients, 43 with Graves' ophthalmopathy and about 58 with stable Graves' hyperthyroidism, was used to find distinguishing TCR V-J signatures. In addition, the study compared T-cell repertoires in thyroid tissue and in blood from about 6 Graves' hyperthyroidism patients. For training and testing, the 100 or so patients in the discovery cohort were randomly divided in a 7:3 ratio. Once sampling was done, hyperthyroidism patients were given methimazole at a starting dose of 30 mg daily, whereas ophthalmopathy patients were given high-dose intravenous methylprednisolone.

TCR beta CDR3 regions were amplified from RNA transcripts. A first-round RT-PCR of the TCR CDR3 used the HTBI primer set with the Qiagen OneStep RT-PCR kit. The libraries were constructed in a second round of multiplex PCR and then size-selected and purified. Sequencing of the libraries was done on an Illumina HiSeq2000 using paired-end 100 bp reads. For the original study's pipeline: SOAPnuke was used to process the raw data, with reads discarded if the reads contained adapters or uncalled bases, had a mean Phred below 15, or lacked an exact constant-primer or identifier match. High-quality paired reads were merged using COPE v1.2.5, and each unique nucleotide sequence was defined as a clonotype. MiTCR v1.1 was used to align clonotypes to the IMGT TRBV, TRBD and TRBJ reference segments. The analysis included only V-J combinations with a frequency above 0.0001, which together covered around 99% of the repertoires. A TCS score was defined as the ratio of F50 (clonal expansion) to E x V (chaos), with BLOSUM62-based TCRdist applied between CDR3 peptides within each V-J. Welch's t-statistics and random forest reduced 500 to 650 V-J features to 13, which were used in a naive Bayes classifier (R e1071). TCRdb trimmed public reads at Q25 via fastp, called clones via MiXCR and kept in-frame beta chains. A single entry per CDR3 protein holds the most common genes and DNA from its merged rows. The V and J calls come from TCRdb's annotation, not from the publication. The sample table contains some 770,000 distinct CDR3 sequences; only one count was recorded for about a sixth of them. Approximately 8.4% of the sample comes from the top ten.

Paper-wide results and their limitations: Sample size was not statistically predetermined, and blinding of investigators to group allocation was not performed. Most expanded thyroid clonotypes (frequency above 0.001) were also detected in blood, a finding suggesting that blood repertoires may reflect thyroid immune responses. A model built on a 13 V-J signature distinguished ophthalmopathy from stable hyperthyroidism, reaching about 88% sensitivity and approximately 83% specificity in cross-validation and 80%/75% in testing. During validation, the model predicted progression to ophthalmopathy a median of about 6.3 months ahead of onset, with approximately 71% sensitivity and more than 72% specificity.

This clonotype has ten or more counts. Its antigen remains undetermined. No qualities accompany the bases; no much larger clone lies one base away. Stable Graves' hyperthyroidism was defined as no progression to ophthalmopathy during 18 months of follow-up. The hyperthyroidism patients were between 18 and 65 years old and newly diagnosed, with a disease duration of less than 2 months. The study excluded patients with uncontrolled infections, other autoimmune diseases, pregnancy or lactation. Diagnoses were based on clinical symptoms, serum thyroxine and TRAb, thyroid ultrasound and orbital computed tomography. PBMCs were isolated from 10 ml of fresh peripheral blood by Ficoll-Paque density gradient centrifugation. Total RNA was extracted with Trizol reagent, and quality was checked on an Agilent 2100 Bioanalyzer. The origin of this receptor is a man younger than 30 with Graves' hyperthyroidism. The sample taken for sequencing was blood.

The CDR3 reads CASSDPLVREQYF. The nucleotides read TGTGCCAGCAGTGATCCTCTGGTTCGCGAGCAGTACTTC. The chain uses TRBV25-1 and TRBJ2-7; the D gene assignment is ambiguous. The V end loses 3 bases and the J end loses 6 bases, and a stretch of 12 bases separates them. CDR1 and CDR2, looked up from the germline V gene, are MGHDK and SYGVNS. The CDR3 spans 13 residues, from the cysteine through the phenylalanine. Only the CDR3 DNA is retained, 39 bases long and in frame from the first base.